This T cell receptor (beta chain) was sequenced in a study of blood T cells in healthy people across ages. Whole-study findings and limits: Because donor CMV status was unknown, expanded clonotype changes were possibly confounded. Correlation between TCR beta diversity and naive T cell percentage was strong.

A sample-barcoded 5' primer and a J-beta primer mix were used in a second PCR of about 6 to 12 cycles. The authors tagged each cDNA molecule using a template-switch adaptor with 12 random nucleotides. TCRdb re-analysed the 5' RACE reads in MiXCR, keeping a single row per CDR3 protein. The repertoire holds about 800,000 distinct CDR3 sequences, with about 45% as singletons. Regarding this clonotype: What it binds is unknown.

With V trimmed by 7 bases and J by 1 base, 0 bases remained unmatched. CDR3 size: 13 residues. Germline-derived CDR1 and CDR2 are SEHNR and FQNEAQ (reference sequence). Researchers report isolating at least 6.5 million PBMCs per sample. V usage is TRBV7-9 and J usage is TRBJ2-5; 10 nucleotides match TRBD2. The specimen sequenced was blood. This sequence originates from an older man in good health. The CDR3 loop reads CASKREGQETQYF. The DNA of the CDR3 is TGTGCCAGCAAGCGGGAGGGCCAAGAGACCCAGTACTTC. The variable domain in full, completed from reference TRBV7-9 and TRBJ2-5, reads DTGVSQNPRHKITKRGQNVTFRCDPISEHNRLYWYRQTLGQGPEFLTYFQNEAQLEKSRLLSDRFSAERPKGSFSTLEIQRTEQGDSAMYLCASKREGQETQYFGPGTRLLVL.